The 17 T cell receptor beta chains below come from one sample, sequenced in a study of blood T cell repertoires in COVID-19. Profiling relied on immunoSEQ multiplex PCR, and the TCRdb table lists in-frame clones only, not all of them. The sample records about 95,000 clones, 89% being singletons. The sequenced material came from peripheral blood. The source of these receptors is a man between 60 and 70 years old with COVID-19, enrolled during active disease.

This rearrangement joins TRBV28 to TRBJ2-7; 13 positions match TRBD2. The CDR3 runs to 17 residues. V gave up 7 bases and J gave up 5 bases; unmatched junction bases: 14. CDR1 MDHEN and CDR2 SYDVKM come from the germline V gene. DNA for the CDR3: TGTGCCAGCACCCCACCGGGACTAGCGGGATCAGGGGACGAGCAGTACTTC. This translates into CASTPPGLAGSGDEQYF.

This chain connects TRBV5-1 to TRBJ2-2; 10 positions match TRBD2. The junction had 7 bases not matched to a gene; V was cut back by 0 bases and J by 8 bases. This CDR3 spans 16 amino acids. CDR1 and CDR2 (germline): SGHRS, YFSETQ. The CDR3 spells CASSLGPSGRTGELFF. The CDR3 DNA is TGCGCCAGCAGCTTGGGCCCTAGCGGGAGAACGGGGGAGCTGTTTTTT.

The V call is TRBV7-6, the J call TRBJ1-6, with 8 bases lining up with TRBD1. V lost 0 bases, J lost 7 bases, and 5 bases stayed unmatched. This CDR3 has 16 residues. CDR1 and CDR2 from the germline V gene are SGHVS and FNYEAQ. CDR3 sequence: CASSLAYRGKNSPLHF. CDR3 coding DNA: TGTGCCAGCAGCTTAGCGTACAGGGGGAAGAATTCACCCCTCCACTTT.

The V gene is TRBV3-1 (or the pseudogene TRBV3-2), the J gene TRBJ1-1; D is uncertain. The CDR3 totals 14 residues. Germline V lookup: CDR1 LGHDT, CDR2 YNNKEL (reference sequence). Trimming took off 1 base at V and 1 base at J, with 7 bases between the two ends. The DNA of the CDR3 is TGTGCCAGCAGCCAAGGACATTCGAACACTGAAGCTTTCTTT. This sequence encodes CASSQGHSNTEAFF.

The rearrangement links TRBV19 to TRBJ2-3; D unresolved. The ends were cut back, 4 bases at V and 3 bases at J, with 8 bases in the middle. The CDR3 has 13 amino acids. Germline assignment: CDR1 LNHDA and CDR2 SQIVND (reference sequence). The CDR3 is CASSTFLTDTQYF. The CDR3 DNA is TGTGCCAGTAGTACCTTTCTAACAGATACGCAGTATTTT.

Here the CDR3 reads CASSSGTDRGHGPGELFF. In DNA, the CDR3 is TGTGCCAGCAGCTCCGGGACAGATCGGGGACATGGACCCGGGGAGCTGTTTTTT. This sequence joins TRBV7-9 and TRBJ2-2; 7 bases match TRBD1. The trim removed 4 bases at V and 6 bases at J, leaving 17 bases unmatched. CDR1 is SEHNR and CDR2 is FQNEAQ in the germline V gene (reference sequence). CDR3 length: 18 amino acids.

This chain's CDR3 is CASSLLGQGARYEQYF. The DNA for the CDR3 is TGTGCCAGCAGTTTACTGGGACAGGGGGCGAGGTACGAGCAGTACTTC. The rearrangement joins TRBV28 to TRBJ2-7, with 12 positions matching TRBD1. This CDR3 region has 16 residues. Germline trimming cut 2 bases from V and 4 bases from J; bases unmatched to any gene: 6. The germline V gene has CDR1 MDHEN and CDR2 SYDVKM.

The DNA for the CDR3 is TGTGCCAGCAGTTCCGAGGGGGAGCACGAGCAGTACTTC. The encoded protein is CASSSEGEHEQYF. V usage is TRBV6-2 or TRBV6-3 and J usage is TRBJ2-7; D is possibly TRBD1 (6 bases). Germline assignment: CDR1 MNHEY and CDR2 SVGEGT. V was shortened by 4 bases and J by 5 bases, with 12 bases between the two germline ends. This CDR3 region has 13 residues.

The rearrangement uses TRBV19 and TRBJ1-2, with 10 bases identical to TRBD1. Losses at the gene ends were 2 bases for V and 4 bases for J; bases not matched to a gene: 7. The CDR3 is 16 amino acids. Germline CDR1 is LNHDA and CDR2 is SQIVND (reference sequence). CDR3 DNA sequence: TGTGCCAGTAGTATACAGGGACAGGGGATGACCTATGGCTACACCTTC. Translated, it gives CASSIQGQGMTYGYTF.

CDR3 region: CASSPSASYNEQFF. DNA of the CDR3: TGTGCCAGCAGCCCCAGCGCCTCCTACAATGAGCAGTTCTTC. The rearrangement uses TRBV11-1 and TRBJ2-1; D uncertain. Germline-derived CDR1 and CDR2 are SGHAT and FQDESV (reference sequence). This CDR3 has 14 amino acids. V dropped 5 bases and J dropped 0 bases, with 8 bases sitting between them.

Regarding this clone: Germline and junction disagree at one end, which may indicate a read error. J is TRBJ1-1 and V is TRBV24-1; a weak D match, TRBD1 (5 bases). CDR3 size: 13 residues. Germline V gene sequence: CDR1 KGHDR, CDR2 SFDVKD. The CDR3 DNA reads as TGTGCCCCCAGATGGGGGGTATCGACTGAAGCTTTCTTT. This codes for CAPRWGVSTEAFF.

This chain uses TRBV7-3 with TRBJ1-5; a possible D gene is TRBD1 (6 bases). The V end was cut by 5 bases, the J end by 4 bases, with 9 bases between. This CDR3 has 13 residues. Germline V lookup: CDR1 SGHTA, CDR2 FQGTGA. DNA of the CDR3: TGTGCCAGCAGCCAGGGGCCTAATCAGCCCCAGCATTTT. This translates into CASSQGPNQPQHF.

This rearrangement joins TRBV12-5 to TRBJ1-5; TRBD1 might be the D (5 bases). V lost 2 bases and J 2 bases, leaving 16 bases between the germline ends. CDR3 size: 17 residues. Germline V gene lookup returns CDR1 LGHNT and CDR2 FRNRAP. The chain's CDR3 is CASGLRVLGGGNQPQHF. DNA of the CDR3: TGTGCTAGTGGTTTGAGGGTCTTGGGGGGTGGCAATCAGCCCCAGCATTTT.

The J gene is TRBJ2-2, the V gene TRBV11-2, with unresolved D. Trimming cost V 0 bases and J 3 bases, with 5 bases left between them. Germline V lookup: CDR1 SGHAT, CDR2 FQNNGV. This CDR3 contains 14 residues. Here the CDR3 reads CASSLEADTGELFF. CDR3 nucleotides: TGTGCCAGCAGCTTAGAGGCAGACACCGGGGAGCTGTTTTTT.

The chain uses TRBV27 and TRBJ2-2, with 10 positions matching TRBD1. V was clipped by 2 bases and J by 7 bases; unmatched bases: 7. The CDR3 totals 16 residues. Germline V gene lookup returns CDR1 MNHEY and CDR2 SMNVEV (reference sequence). This chain's CDR3 is CASSLMSGQGSGELFF. CDR3 nucleotide sequence: TGTGCCAGCAGTTTAATGTCGGGACAGGGGAGCGGGGAGCTGTTTTTT.

The chain joins TRBV7-9 to TRBJ1-2, with 10 bases identical to TRBD1. CDR1 and CDR2 (germline): SEHNR, FQNEAQ (reference sequence). Losses at the gene ends were 5 bases for V and 2 bases for J; bases not matched to a gene: 8. CDR3 length: 16 amino acids. The CDR3 DNA sequence: TGTGCCAGCAGCCCCCGGACAGGGGGAAAAAACTATGGCTACACCTTC. It is translated as CASSPRTGGKNYGYTF. Full variable domain (outside the CDR3, taken from reference TRBV7-9 and TRBJ1-2): DTGVSQNPRHKITKRGQNVTFRCDPISEHNRLYWYRQTLGQGPEFLTYFQNEAQLEKSRLLSDRFSAERPKGSFSTLEIQRTEQGDSAMYLCASSPRTGGKNYGYTFGSGTRLTVV.

The chain uses TRBV11-2 and TRBJ2-2, with D possibly TRBD2 on 5 matching bases. Germline values: CDR1 SGHAT, CDR2 FQNNGV. Trimming left V 5 bases short and J 0 bases short, with 13 bases between. This CDR3 is 16 amino acids long. CDR3 sequence reads: CASSPISASNTGELFF. The CDR3 DNA reads TGTGCCAGCAGCCCTATTAGCGCCTCGAACACCGGGGAGCTGTTTTTT. Full variable domain (outside the CDR3, taken from reference TRBV11-2 and TRBJ2-2): EAGVAQSPRYKIIEKRQSVAFWCNPISGHATLYWYQQILGQGPKLLIQFQNNGVVDDSQLPKDRFSAERLKGVDSTLKIQPAKLEDSAVYLCASSPISASNTGELFFGEGSRLTVL.